A single T cell receptor (beta chain) is shown here with its context. The antigen is unknown. 13 Jbeta primers and 60 Vbeta primers were used for the PCR. Per the original methods: About 9.9 million of the roughly 77 million unique TCR beta chains counted in a later analysis were shared. The assay was immunoSEQ multiplex PCR, and TCRdb's table has in-frame clones only and misses some. The V and J calls and clone size are taken from that table; D and trimming were inferred from the DNA. The repertoire includes around 170,000 clones, around 80% of them detected once, and approximately 6% sits in the top ten. This specimen comes from a study of cytomegalovirus exposure and HLA in healthy donors. Findings of the study overall: Later examination showed HLA-associated TCR beta chains had greater clonal expansion than equally common others. The majority of TCR sequences were rare, yet some public TCRs appeared in many donors. Later analysis suggested links between common viral pathogens and several top significant clusters.

The TCR comes from a man in his forties or fifties in good health and CMV-seropositive. Sequencing was carried out using PBMCs.

CDR3 sequence: CASRDQGNANEKLFF. The CDR3, as DNA: TGTGCCAGCAGAGACCAGGGAAACGCTAATGAAAAACTGTTTTTT. The V and J genes are TRBV2 and TRBJ1-4; D possibly corresponds to TRBD1 (5 bases). CDR3 length equals 15 residues. Trimming removed 6 bases at V and 3 bases at J, with 14 bases between. Germline CDR1 is SNHLY and CDR2 is FYNNEI.